Listed here is a single T cell receptor beta chain. The antigen is unknown. It was RNA transcripts that yielded the amplified TCR beta CDR3 regions. Researchers ran a first-round RT-PCR on the TCR CDR3 using the HTBI primer set. TCRdb re-called the multiplex PCR reads with MiXCR, one entry per CDR3 protein. This sample yields hundreds of thousands of distinct CDR3 sequences, of which approximately 15% are seen a single time; roughly 5.5% belongs to the top ten. The sample is drawn from a study of T cells in Graves' hyperthyroidism and ophthalmopathy. The V end was cut by 0 bases, the J end by 2 bases, with 11 bases between. The CDR3 sequence is 16 residues long. Germline V gene sequence: CDR1 LNHDA, CDR2 SQIVND (reference sequence). Study-level results: In blood, most of the thyroid clonotypes expanded above 0.001 were also present.

Sequencing was carried out using blood. The sequence derives from a woman younger than 45 with Graves' hyperthyroidism that later progressed to Graves' ophthalmopathy. The V and J genes are TRBV19 and TRBJ1-3; perhaps TRBD1 as D (6 bases). Written as DNA, the CDR3 is TGTGCCAGTAGTATAGATCACGGGGGCACTGGAAACACCATATATTTT. This codes for CASSIDHGGTGNTIYF.